The 30 T cell receptor beta chains reported below all come from one sample, sequenced in a study of technical replicates of blood from a handful of donors. Profiled with immunoSEQ multiplex PCR; TCRdb holds only in-frame clones, not every one. This table has 65,000 to 85,000 clones, roughly 98% appearing once. The specimen sequenced was T cells isolated from PBMCs. These receptors came from a human donor in good health.

The chain couples TRBV6-6 to TRBJ1-2; TRBD1 aligns across 7 bases. Trimming took 6 bases from V and 3 from J; bases not matched to a gene: 4. The CDR3 has 13 amino acids. Germline values: CDR1 MNHNY, CDR2 SVGAGI (reference sequence). The CDR3 is CASSEDRYYGYTF. For the CDR3, the DNA is TGTGCCAGCAGCGAGGACAGGTACTATGGCTACACCTTC.

The chain carries TRBV23-1 and TRBJ2-1, with 9 bases identical to TRBD1. TRBV23-1 is known as an ORF, though its function is uncertain. J gave up 2 bases and V 4 bases, and 3 bases lay outside the gene matches. The CDR3 sequence is 15 residues long. The CDR3 DNA reads as TGCGCCAGCAGTCCCAGACAGGGGGCCTACAATGAGCAGTTCTTC. Protein sequence: CASSPRQGAYNEQFF.

The chain joins TRBV19 to TRBJ2-7; D call uncertain. CDR3 length: 15 residues. Germline V gene data show CDR1 as LNHDA and CDR2 as SQIVND (reference sequence). The V and J ends lost 3 bases and 3 bases respectively, with 15 bases between them. DNA for the CDR3: TGTGCCAGTAGTATGGATCTAGAAGGTCGCTACGAGCAGTACTTC. This encodes CASSMDLEGRYEQYF.

The chain combines TRBV29-1 with TRBJ2-3; perhaps TRBD2 as D (5 bases). Germline CDR1 is SQVTM and CDR2 is ANQGSEA. The CDR3 is 14 residues long. Trimming left V 3 bases short and J 0 bases short, with 10 bases between. The CDR3 loop is CSVDAGISTDTQYF. The CDR3 region has the DNA TGCAGCGTTGACGCCGGGATTAGCACAGATACGCAGTATTTT.

This clone was picked up one time. V and J are TRBV6-1 and TRBJ1-4, with D perhaps TRBD1 (6 bases). Trimming took off 0 bases at V and 2 bases at J, with 10 bases between the two ends. Germline V gives CDR1 MNHNS, CDR2 SASEGT. The CDR3 has 16 amino acids. The CDR3 reads CASSEANRATNEKLFF. The CDR3 region has the DNA TGTGCCAGCAGTGAAGCGAACAGGGCCACTAATGAAAAACTGTTTTTT.

The chain joins TRBV6-1 to TRBJ2-2, with D maybe TRBD1 (7 bases). The CDR3 totals 14 residues. Germline assignment: CDR1 MNHNS and CDR2 SASEGT. The V end was cut by 8 bases, the J end by 5 bases, with 15 bases between. The CDR3 nucleotides read TGTGCCAGCGATAACAGGGGAGGAACCGGGGAGCTGTTTTTT. Amino acids: CASDNRGGTGELFF.

The chain is built from TRBV15 and TRBJ2-5; 12 bases match TRBD2. Trimming cost V 8 bases and J 0 bases; bases outside gene matches: 7. Germline lookup yields CDR1 LNHNV and CDR2 YYDKDF (reference sequence). The CDR3 totals 16 residues. This CDR3 reads CATSPRTSGDQETQYF. The CDR3 DNA reads TGTGCCACCTCCCCGCGGACTAGCGGGGACCAAGAGACCCAGTACTTC. Variable domain in full (rest from reference TRBV15 and TRBJ2-5): DAMVIQNPRYQVTQFGKPVTLSCSQTLNHNVMYWYQQKSSQAPKLLFHYYDKDFNNEADTPDNFQSRRPNTSFCFLDIRSPGLGDTAMYLCATSPRTSGDQETQYFGPGTRLLVL.

The V call is TRBV19, the J call TRBJ1-1; D perhaps matches TRBD1 (6 bases). The CDR3 extends over 15 amino acids. V was pared by 3 bases and J by 4 bases, with 15 bases between. The germline CDR1 and CDR2 sequences are LNHDA and SQIVND (reference sequence). DNA for the CDR3: TGTGCCAGTAGTATTGGGGGGGGCATAAGCACTGAAGCTTTCTTT. Protein: CASSIGGGISTEAFF.

V is TRBV4-1 and J is TRBJ2-3, with a weak D call TRBD2 (6 bases). This CDR3 is built from 17 residues. Germline V CDR1 and CDR2: MGHRA, YSYEKL. Trimming left V 2 bases short and J 0 bases short, with 15 bases between. CDR3 residues: CASSQLLRGTSTDTQYF. DNA for the CDR3: TGCGCCAGCAGCCAACTGCTTCGGGGGACTAGCACAGATACGCAGTATTTT.

The chain uses TRBV28 and TRBJ1-4; TRBD1 agrees at 7 bases. Germline loops: CDR1 MDHEN, CDR2 SYDVKM. The CDR3 covers 14 residues. V dropped 9 bases and J dropped 8; count of bases not matched to a gene: 12. CDR3 in amino acids: CASSQTGMREKLFF. As DNA, the CDR3 is TGTGCCAGTAGCCAGACAGGGATGAGGGAAAAACTGTTTTTT.

The chain is built from TRBV27 and TRBJ2-1; D is unresolved. The germline V and J ends were trimmed by 5 bases and 6 bases, with 8 bases remaining between them. Germline V gene lookup returns CDR1 MNHEY and CDR2 SMNVEV (reference sequence). This CDR3 has 12 residues. The CDR3 DNA reads TGTGCCAGCAGTCCCGGGTTCAATGAGCAGTTCTTC. Amino acid sequence: CASSPGFNEQFF.

The rearrangement uses TRBV5-1 and TRBJ2-1; D ambiguous. Germline V CDR1 and CDR2: SGHRS, YFSETQ. This CDR3 contains 13 residues. V dropped 4 bases and J dropped 8 bases, with 13 bases sitting between them. For the CDR3, the DNA is TGCGCCAGCAGCAACCAGGTGGTCTATGAGCAGTTCTTC. Its translation is CASSNQVVYEQFF.

The CDR3 reads CASSASGTGGDEQYF. For the CDR3, the DNA is TGTGCCAGCAGCGCCTCCGGGACAGGGGGGGACGAGCAGTACTTC. The J gene is TRBJ2-7, the V gene TRBV7-8, with 11 nucleotides matching TRBD1. Trimming took 5 bases from V and 5 from J; bases not matched to a gene: 8. The CDR3 loop spans 15 amino acids. CDR1 SGHVS and CDR2 FQNEAQ come from the germline V gene.

The chain is built from TRBV5-1 and TRBJ1-4; D not resolved. The germline V gene has CDR1 SGHRS and CDR2 YFSETQ. V shed 1 base and J shed 0 bases, with 4 bases lying between them. CDR3 length: 14 amino acids. The CDR3 reads CASSLSATNEKLFF. CDR3 coding DNA: TGCGCCAGCAGCTTGAGCGCAACTAATGAAAAACTGTTTTTT.

The gene calls are TRBV4-1 and TRBJ2-5; D is undetermined. The V end was cut by 2 bases, the J end by 2 bases, with 9 bases between. This CDR3 spans 14 amino acids. Germline V lookup: CDR1 MGHRA, CDR2 YSYEKL. The CDR3 DNA follows: TGCGCCAGCAGCCAATGGGCCTTTCAAGAGACCCAGTACTTC. Translation gives CASSQWAFQETQYF.

The chain combines TRBV19 with TRBJ2-7, with D possibly matching TRBD2 (6 bases). In germline, CDR1 is LNHDA, CDR2 SQIVND (reference sequence). This CDR3 is 14 amino acids long. V lost 3 bases and J 1 base, leaving 10 bases between the germline ends. Here the CDR3 reads CASSIGGVSYEQYF. In DNA, the CDR3 is TGTGCCAGTAGTATTGGAGGGGTATCCTACGAGCAGTACTTC. Complete variable domain (other parts from reference TRBV19 and TRBJ2-7): DGGITQSPKYLFRKEGQNVTLSCEQNLNHDAMYWYRQDPGQGLRLIYYSQIVNDFQKGDIAEGYSVSREKKESFPLTVTSAQKNPTAFYLCASSIGGVSYEQYFGPGTRLTVT.

This clone has only one observation. The genes are TRBV29-1 and TRBJ1-1; no definite D call. This CDR3 has 12 residues. CDR1 SQVTM and CDR2 ANQGSEA come from the germline V gene. V lost 5 bases to trimming and J lost 2 bases, with 9 bases between them. CDR3 sequence reads: CSVLSGNTEAFF. The CDR3 region has the DNA TGCAGCGTTCTTAGCGGTAACACTGAAGCTTTCTTT.

The rearrangement links TRBV11-2 to TRBJ1-6; 10 bases align to TRBD1. The ends lost 3 bases at V and 0 bases at J; junction bases unmatched: 8. The CDR3 spans 19 residues. Per germline, CDR1 SGHAT and CDR2 FQNNGV. The CDR3 loop reads CASSFRMGQGSSYNSPLHF. The CDR3, as DNA: TGTGCCAGCAGCTTTCGGATGGGACAGGGGAGCTCCTATAATTCACCCCTCCACTTT. The full variable domain, in which reference TRBV11-2 and TRBJ1-6 provide the parts outside the CDR3, is EAGVAQSPRYKIIEKRQSVAFWCNPISGHATLYWYQQILGQGPKLLIQFQNNGVVDDSQLPKDRFSAERLKGVDSTLKIQPAKLEDSAVYLCASSFRMGQGSSYNSPLHFGNGTRLTVT.

The V gene is TRBV30, the J gene TRBJ1-1; 7 nucleotides line up with TRBD1. V lost 0 bases, J lost 10 bases, and 14 bases stayed unmatched. The length of the CDR3 is 15 residues. Germline V gene lookup returns CDR1 GTSNPN and CDR2 SVGIG (reference sequence). The CDR3 loop is CAWSVFGQAPWGAFF. Here the CDR3 DNA reads TGTGCCTGGAGTGTATTCGGACAGGCCCCTTGGGGAGCTTTCTTT. Full variable domain (missing parts from reference TRBV30 and TRBJ1-1): SQTIHQWPATLVQPVGSPLSLECTVEGTSNPNLYWYRQAAGRGLQLLFYSVGIGQISSEVPQNLSASRPQDRQFILSSKKLLLSDSGFYLCAWSVFGQAPWGAFFGQGTRLTVV.

The chain recombines TRBV5-8 with TRBJ2-5; possibly TRBD1 for D (6 bases). This CDR3 is built from 16 residues. CDR1 SGHTS and CDR2 YDEGEE come from the germline V gene. V lost 1 base and J 0 bases, leaving 13 bases between the germline ends. The CDR3 spells CASSLLSGAYQETQYF. The CDR3 bases are TGTGCCAGCAGCTTGCTTTCAGGGGCCTACCAAGAGACCCAGTACTTC.

The V gene is TRBV7-9, the J gene TRBJ2-3, with TRBD2 as a possible D gene (5 bases). From germline, CDR1 is SEHNR and CDR2 FQNEAQ (reference sequence). Trimming took 1 base from V and 4 from J, leaving 12 bases between them. The CDR3 has 15 amino acids. The CDR3 bases are TGTGCCAGCAGCTTAGTCCTCACCGGGGCAGATACGCAGTATTTT. It yields the protein CASSLVLTGADTQYF.

The V and J genes are TRBV28 and TRBJ2-3, with D maybe TRBD2 (6 bases). This CDR3 region has 21 residues. Germline lookup yields CDR1 MDHEN and CDR2 SYDVKM. Trimming shortened V by 4 bases and J by 6 bases, and 35 bases separated the two germline ends. The CDR3 DNA reads TGTGCCAGCAGTTCTCTTCTAAGGCGGGTACTCCACCAAAGGAGGGGTGATACGCAGTATTTT. Amino acids: CASSSLLRRVLHQRRGDTQYF. The full variable domain, rest sourced from reference TRBV28 and TRBJ2-3, is DVKVTQSSRYLVKRTGEKVFLECVQDMDHENMFWYRQDPGLGLRLIYFSYDVKMKEKGDIPEGYSVSREKKERFSLILESASTNQTSMYLCASSSLLRRVLHQRRGDTQYFGPGTRLTVL.

This clone has only one observation. The chain employs TRBV28 and TRBJ2-7, with TRBD2 identical over 10 bases. The trim removed 11 bases at V and 2 bases at J, leaving 9 bases unmatched. The CDR3 runs to 14 residues. The germline V gene has CDR1 MDHEN and CDR2 SYDVKM. Written as DNA, the CDR3 is TGTGCCGTAGGAAGGACTAGCGGCACCTACGAGCAGTACTTC. Translated, it gives CAVGRTSGTYEQYF.

In this sample, this clone turned up once. The chain is built from TRBV9 and TRBJ1-4; 7 nucleotides line up with TRBD1. The V gene's germline CDR1 is SGDLS and CDR2 YYNGEE. J lost 3 bases, V lost 4 bases, and 3 bases had no gene match. The CDR3 contains 14 residues. The DNA of the CDR3 is TGTGCCAGCAGCCCGACAGGGCCTAATGAAAAACTGTTTTTT. The encoded protein is CASSPTGPNEKLFF.

The count of this clone is one. V gene TRBV5-8 combines with J gene TRBJ2-5; 7 bases line up with TRBD1. The V gene's germline CDR1 is SGHTS and CDR2 YDEGEE. The CDR3 consists of 14 residues. V was clipped by 1 base and J by 1 base; unmatched bases: 1. The CDR3 nucleotides read TGTGCCAGCAGCTTGAGGGGGCCCCAAGAGACCCAGTACTTC. This codes for CASSLRGPQETQYF.

J is TRBJ2-5 and V is TRBV7-9; 8 nucleotides agree with TRBD2. This CDR3 comprises 12 residues. Germline CDR1 reads SEHNR; CDR2 reads FQNEAQ (reference sequence). The J segment lost 13 bases and the V segment lost 1 base, leaving 5 bases of the junction unmatched. The CDR3 DNA follows: TGTGCCAGCAGCTTAGAGGGCCTAGCGGGGTACTTC. This sequence encodes CASSLEGLAGYF.

CDR3 sequence reads: CAFYTGAGGETQYF. CDR3 DNA: TGTGCCTTTTATACAGGGGCAGGAGGAGAGACCCAGTACTTC. The chain couples TRBV30 to TRBJ2-5; TRBD1 aligns across 7 bases. This CDR3 is 14 amino acids long. The ends lost 7 bases at V and 4 bases at J; junction bases unmatched: 12. The germline V gene encodes CDR1 GTSNPN and CDR2 SVGIG (reference sequence).

The chain links TRBV5-4 to TRBJ2-3; a weak D match, TRBD1 (5 bases). This CDR3 has 14 residues. Germline loops: CDR1 SGHNT, CDR2 YYREEE (reference sequence). Trimming stripped 0 bases from V and 2 bases from J, with 7 bases between. The CDR3 is CASSLDRHTDTQYF. The CDR3, as DNA: TGTGCCAGCAGCTTGGACAGGCACACAGATACGCAGTATTTT.

The V gene is TRBV5-1, the J gene TRBJ1-3; no clear D. V was cut by 3 bases and J by 4 bases, with 20 bases left in between. Germline V gene data show CDR1 as SGHRS and CDR2 as YFSETQ. The CDR3 is 17 residues long. The CDR3 coding sequence is TGCGCCAGCAGCTCCGGCCCCCTCCTCAGGTCGGGAAACACCATATATTTT. Translating gives CASSSGPLLRSGNTIYF.

CDR3 amino acids: CASSLGQGLVETQYF. The CDR3 region has the DNA TGTGCCAGCAGCTTAGGGCAGGGCTTGGTGGAGACCCAGTACTTC. The chain couples TRBV11-3 to TRBJ2-5; tentatively, D is TRBD1 (5 bases). CDR1 is SGHNT, CDR2 YENEEA, per germline. Trimming removed 1 base from V and 5 bases from J, with 14 bases in between. CDR3 length: 15 residues. Variable domain in full (rest from reference TRBV11-3 and TRBJ2-5): EAGVVQSPRYKIIEKKQPVAFWCNPISGHNTLYWYLQNLGQGPELLIRYENEEAVDDSQLPKDRFSAERLKGVDSTLKIQPAELGDSAVYLCASSLGQGLVETQYFGPGTRLLVL.